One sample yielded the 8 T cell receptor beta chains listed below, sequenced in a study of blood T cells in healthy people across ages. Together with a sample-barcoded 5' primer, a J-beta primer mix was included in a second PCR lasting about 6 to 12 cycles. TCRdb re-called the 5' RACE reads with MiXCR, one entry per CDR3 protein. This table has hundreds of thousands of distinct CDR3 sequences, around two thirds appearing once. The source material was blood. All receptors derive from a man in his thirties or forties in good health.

CDR3: CASSVAQGGLGDEQYF. The DNA for the CDR3 is TGTGCCAGCAGCGTAGCTCAAGGGGGTTTAGGGGACGAGCAGTACTTC. The V call is TRBV9, the J call TRBJ2-7, with D perhaps TRBD1 (6 bases). The V and J ends lost 0 bases and 5 bases respectively, with 18 bases between them. This CDR3 comprises 16 residues. Germline V CDR1 and CDR2: SGDLS, YYNGEE. The whole variable domain, filled in from reference TRBV9 and TRBJ2-7, reads DSGVTQTPKHLITATGQRVTLRCSPRSGDLSVYWYQQSLDQGLQFLIQYYNGEERAKGNILERFSAQQFPDLHSELNLSSLELGDSALYFCASSVAQGGLGDEQYFGPGTRLTVT.

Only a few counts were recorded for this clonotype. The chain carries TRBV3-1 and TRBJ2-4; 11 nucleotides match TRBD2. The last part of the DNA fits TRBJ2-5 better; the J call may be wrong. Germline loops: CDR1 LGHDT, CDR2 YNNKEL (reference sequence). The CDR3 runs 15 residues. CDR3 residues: CASSQLLAGVETQYF. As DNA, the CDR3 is TGTGCCAGCAGCCAATTACTAGCGGGGGTAGAGACCCAGTACTTC.

The CDR3 is CASSLVSARGGNEQYF. The DNA for the CDR3 is TGTGCCAGCAGCTTAGTCTCGGCCAGGGGCGGGAATGAGCAGTACTTC. V and J are TRBV7-3 and TRBJ2-5; D may match TRBD1 or TRBD2 (6 bases each). The CDR3 length is 16 residues. CDR1 SGHTA and CDR2 FQGTGA come from the germline V gene. The V and J ends lost 2 bases and 11 bases respectively, with 24 bases between them.

The CDR3 sequence is CASRRGGGYTF. CDR3 DNA sequence: TGTGCCAGCAGGAGGGGGGGCGGCTACACCTTC. V usage is TRBV6-5 and J usage is TRBJ1-2; perhaps TRBD1 as D (6 bases). This CDR3 is built from 11 residues. With 6 bases removed from V and 8 bases from J, the gap between germline ends came to 10 bases. The germline gives CDR1 MNHEY, CDR2 SVGAGI.

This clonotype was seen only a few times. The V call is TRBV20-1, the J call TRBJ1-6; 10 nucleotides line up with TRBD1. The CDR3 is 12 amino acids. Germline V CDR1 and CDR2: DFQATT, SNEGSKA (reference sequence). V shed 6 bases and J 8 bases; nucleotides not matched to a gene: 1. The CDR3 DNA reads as TGCAGTGCGGGGACAGGGGATTCACCCCTCCACTTT. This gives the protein CSAGTGDSPLHF.

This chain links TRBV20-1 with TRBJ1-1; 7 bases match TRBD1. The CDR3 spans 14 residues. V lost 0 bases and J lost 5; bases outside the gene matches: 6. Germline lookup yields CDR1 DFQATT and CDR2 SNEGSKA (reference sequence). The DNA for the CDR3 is TGCAGTGCTAGAGACCAAAGGGGGCTAACTGAAGCTTTCTTT. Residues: CSARDQRGLTEAFF.

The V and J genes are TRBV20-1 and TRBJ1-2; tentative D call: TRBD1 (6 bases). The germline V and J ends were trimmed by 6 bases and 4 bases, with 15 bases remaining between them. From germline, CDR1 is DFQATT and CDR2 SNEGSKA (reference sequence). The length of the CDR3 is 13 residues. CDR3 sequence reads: CSAIQGYGYGYTF. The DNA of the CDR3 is TGCAGTGCCATACAGGGATACGGCTATGGCTACACCTTC.

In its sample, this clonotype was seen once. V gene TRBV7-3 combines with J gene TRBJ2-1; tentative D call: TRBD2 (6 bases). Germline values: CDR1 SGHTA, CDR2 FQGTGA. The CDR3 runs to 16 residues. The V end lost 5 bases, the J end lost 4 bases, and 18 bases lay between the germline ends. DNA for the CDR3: TGTGCCAGCAGCCCATCTTCGTTTGGGGGGTACAATGAGCAGTTCTTC. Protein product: CASSPSSFGGYNEQFF.